Following are 24 T cell receptor beta chains from one sample sequenced in a study of T cells in Graves' hyperthyroidism and ophthalmopathy. There were TCR beta CDR3 regions amplified from RNA transcripts. A set of HTBI primers served as the primers for a first-round RT-PCR of the TCR CDR3. TCRdb re-called the multiplex PCR reads through MiXCR, storing one row per CDR3 protein. The sample contains some 510,000 distinct CDR3 sequences, roughly 20% of which appear only once. The sequenced sample was blood. These receptors all come from a man between 18 and 29 years old with Graves' hyperthyroidism.

This clonotype was seen repeatedly, ten times or more. The V call is TRBV12-3 or TRBV12-4, the J call TRBJ2-2; 8 bases are a match to TRBD1. This CDR3 region has 16 residues. Germline trimming cut 7 bases from V and 3 bases from J; bases unmatched to any gene: 10. Here the CDR3 reads CASTPGRGHDTGELFF. The CDR3 nucleotides are TGTGCCAGCACCCCGGGCAGGGGGCATGACACCGGGGAGCTGTTTTTT.

The J gene is TRBJ1-5, the V gene TRBV6-1; maybe TRBD1 (5 bases). Germline lookup yields CDR1 MNHNS and CDR2 SASEGT. The CDR3 loop spans 16 amino acids. V was trimmed by 4 bases and J by 0 bases, leaving 13 bases between them. The CDR3 nucleotides are TGTGCCAGCAGTGGGGACGGCCTTTATAGCAATCAGCCCCAGCATTTT. It yields the protein CASSGDGLYSNQPQHF.

This clonotype was observed many times. The V and J genes are TRBV7-8 and TRBJ1-2, with TRBD1 matching 9 bases. The CDR3 spans 15 residues. Germline V gene data show CDR1 as SGHVS and CDR2 as FQNEAQ. With 4 bases clipped from V and 2 bases from J, the junction kept 5 bases outside the gene matches. The CDR3 DNA sequence: TGTGCCAGCAGCTCCCTCACAGGGGGCAACTATGGCTACACCTTC. Its translation: CASSSLTGGNYGYTF.

This clonotype was recorded at least ten times. The CDR3 loop is CASSLLEGTSYGYTF. The CDR3 DNA is TGTGCCAGCAGCCTTCTCGAGGGTACGTCCTATGGCTACACCTTC. The rearrangement joins TRBV6-5 to TRBJ1-2; no firm D call. The V and J ends lost 6 bases and 4 bases respectively, with 18 bases between them. Germline V gives CDR1 MNHEY, CDR2 SVGAGI. The CDR3 is 15 residues long.

At least ten counts were recorded for this clonotype. The chain joins TRBV30 to TRBJ2-7; a weak D match, TRBD1 (6 bases). CDR1 is GTSNPN and CDR2 is SVGIG in the germline V gene (reference sequence). The CDR3 is 13 amino acids. V shed 0 bases and J shed 7 bases, with 13 bases lying between them. DNA of the CDR3: TGTGCCTGGAGTGTAAGTACAGGGAATGAGCAGTACTTC. Its translation is CAWSVSTGNEQYF.

The sample holds a few counts of this clonotype. The genes are TRBV12-3 or TRBV12-4 and TRBJ1-2; no definite D call. The CDR3 covers 15 residues. Trimming took off 5 bases at V and 4 bases at J, with 17 bases between the two ends. DNA of the CDR3: TGTGCCAGCAGTCCCCAGGTGGTGGGAATCTATGGCTACACCTTC. Its translation is CASSPQVVGIYGYTF.

On this clonotype itself: This may stem from a read error, because a much larger clone lies one nucleotide away. J is TRBJ1-2 and V is TRBV2; perhaps TRBD1 as D (6 bases). The CDR3 is 13 amino acids. Per germline, CDR1 SNHLY and CDR2 FYNNEI. CDR3 nucleotide sequence: TGTGCCTGCAGAGCCGGGACATTGGGTGGCTACACCTTC. Translating gives CACRAGTLGGYTF.

This rearrangement joins TRBV6-1 to TRBJ1-2; TRBD1 might be the D (5 bases). The CDR3 is made up of 15 amino acids. Germline assignment: CDR1 MNHNS and CDR2 SASEGT. Trimming took 5 bases from V and 6 from J, leaving 19 bases between them. CDR3 sequence (DNA): TGTGCCAGCAGTACCCTGAGACAGCCCGAGGATGGCTACACCTTC. Translation gives CASSTLRQPEDGYTF.

With respect to this clonotype: Lacking the conserved final phenylalanine or tryptophan, this CDR3 likely reflects a read error. The DNA is left out, because the CDR3 cannot be placed on it with certainty; the CDR3 is given as TCRdb lists it. The V gene is TRBV6-5, the J gene TRBJ1-2. Germline V gene sequence: CDR1 MNHEY, CDR2 SVGAGI. Including both end residues, the CDR3 is 11 amino acids long. The CDR3 spells CASSYAQGTPI.

This clonotype was detected ten times or more. The chain has TRBV12-5 and TRBJ2-3, with 10 bases lining up with TRBD1. This CDR3 region has 15 residues. CDR1 and CDR2 from the germline V gene are LGHNT and FRNRAP. V was pared by 6 bases and J by 6 bases, with 9 bases of the junction left unmatched. CDR3 nucleotide sequence: TGTGCTAGTGGATCCGGGACAGGGGATGTGGATACGCAGTATTTT. It yields the protein CASGSGTGDVDTQYF.

This chain joins TRBV11-1 and TRBJ1-2; 12 bases are shared with TRBD1. V was pared by 4 bases and J by 7 bases, with 10 bases of the junction left unmatched. The germline gives CDR1 SGHAT, CDR2 FQDESV (reference sequence). The CDR3 runs 16 residues. The CDR3 DNA reads TGTGCCAGCAGCTCATTTAGGGGACAGGGGGCTTCTGGCTACACCTTC. Amino acids: CASSSFRGQGASGYTF.

This clonotype appeared many times. The genes are TRBV28 and TRBJ2-7, with D perhaps TRBD1 or TRBD2 (5 bases each). The CDR3 covers 14 residues. Germline V CDR1 and CDR2: MDHEN, SYDVKM. The V end was cut by 4 bases, the J end by 3 bases, with 13 bases between. The CDR3 sequence is CASSWDGGGYEQYF. The CDR3 DNA sequence: TGTGCCAGCAGTTGGGACGGTGGGGGCTACGAGCAGTACTTC.

This clonotype came up many times. The chain couples TRBV7-9 to TRBJ2-7; D call uncertain. Trimming stripped 4 bases from V and 3 bases from J, with 7 bases between. Germline lookup yields CDR1 SEHNR and CDR2 FQNEAQ (reference sequence). The length of the CDR3 is 12 residues. The CDR3 is CASSSLDYEQYF. In DNA form, the CDR3 reads TGTGCCAGCAGCTCCCTAGACTACGAGCAGTACTTC.

Note on this clonotype: Because it lacks the conserved phenylalanine or tryptophan at the end, this CDR3 is likely a read error. The chain recombines TRBV6-1 with TRBJ1-2; 8 bases are a match to TRBD1. The CDR3 has 14 amino acids. V lost 6 bases, J lost 5 bases, and 8 bases stayed unmatched. Germline V gene data show CDR1 as MNHNS and CDR2 as SASEGT. CDR3 coding DNA: TGTGCCAGCAGCCCCGGACAGGGCCCTTATGGCTACACCGTC. This gives the protein CASSPGQGPYGYTV.

This clonotype was picked up many times. V usage is TRBV28 and J usage is TRBJ1-5; D perhaps matches TRBD1 (5 bases). V shed 7 bases and J shed 6 bases, with 19 bases lying between them. The CDR3 is 15 residues long. Germline V lookup: CDR1 MDHEN, CDR2 SYDVKM. In DNA form, the CDR3 reads TGTGCCAGCACCCCTTCTGACAGTGCGGTTCAGCCCCAGCATTTT. As protein: CASTPSDSAVQPQHF. Filled out from reference TRBV28 and TRBJ1-5, the complete variable domain reads DVKVTQSSRYLVKRTGEKVFLECVQDMDHENMFWYRQDPGLGLRLIYFSYDVKMKEKGDIPEGYSVSREKKERFSLILESASTNQTSMYLCASTPSDSAVQPQHFGDGTRLSIL.

This clonotype was seen repeatedly, ten times or more. Sequence at one end of the junction differs from germline and may be a read error. The chain combines TRBV28 with TRBJ1-1, with D possibly TRBD1 on 5 matching bases. Germline values: CDR1 MDHEN, CDR2 SYDVKM. This CDR3 spans 16 amino acids. The CDR3: CASSYGGRFRNAEAFF. The CDR3 nucleotides read TGTGCCAGCAGTTACGGGGGGAGGTTCCGGAACGCTGAAGCTTTCTTT. The variable domain in full, with the rest retrieved from reference TRBV28 and TRBJ1-1, is DVKVTQSSRYLVKRTGEKVFLECVQDMDHENMFWYRQDPGLGLRLIYFSYDVKMKEKGDIPEGYSVSREKKERFSLILESASTNQTSMYLCASSYGGRFRNAEAFFGQGTRLTVV.

This clonotype was counted between two and nine times. This chain connects TRBV19 to TRBJ2-3; TRBD2 matches at 8 bases. The germline V gene encodes CDR1 LNHDA and CDR2 SQIVND (reference sequence). V was clipped by 7 bases and J by 1 base; unmatched bases: 7. The CDR3 runs to 15 residues. For the CDR3, the DNA is TGTGCCAGTACCGAGGGACTAGGCCGCACAGATACGCAGTATTTT. This gives the protein CASTEGLGRTDTQYF.

In the case of this clonotype: It may be a read error: a sequence one base away is much more abundant. The gene calls are TRBV7-9 and TRBJ2-7; D might be TRBD1 (5 bases). This CDR3 is 15 amino acids long. With 0 bases removed from V and 5 bases from J, the gap between germline ends came to 14 bases. The germline CDR1 and CDR2 sequences are SEHNR and FQNEAQ (reference sequence). CDR3 DNA: TGTGCCAGCAGCTTAGCGGCAGGACATACCGACGAGCAGTACTTC. Amino acids: CASSLAAGHTDEQYF.

This clonotype was detected only a few times. The rearrangement links TRBV11-2 to TRBJ1-1; D gene uncertain. In germline, CDR1 is SGHAT, CDR2 FQNNGV. The CDR3 contains 16 residues. V was shortened by 0 bases and J by 2 bases, with 13 bases between the two germline ends. The CDR3 DNA reads as TGTGCCAGCAGCTTAGACCGTGGTTGGGGAAACACTGAAGCTTTCTTT. Protein product: CASSLDRGWGNTEAFF.

This chain's CDR3 is CAISGGNTIYF. CDR3 bases: TGTGCCATCAGTGGTGGAAACACCATATATTTT. V usage is TRBV10-3 and J usage is TRBJ1-3, with D uncertain. With 4 bases removed from V and 3 bases from J, the gap between germline ends came to 1 base. This CDR3 contains 11 residues. The germline CDR1 and CDR2 sequences are ENHRY and SYGVKD.

This clonotype was seen ten or more times. This chain connects TRBV20-1 to TRBJ2-6, with D tentatively TRBD1 (5 bases). The CDR3 covers 16 residues. Trimming took 3 bases from V and 0 from J, leaving 12 bases between them. From germline, CDR1 is DFQATT and CDR2 SNEGSKA (reference sequence). Here the CDR3 reads CSARGREPSGANVLTF. In nucleotides, the CDR3 is TGCAGTGCTAGGGGCAGGGAACCCTCTGGGGCCAACGTCCTGACTTTC.

The table lists this clonotype with many counts. The chain links TRBV28 to TRBJ2-5; tentatively, D is TRBD1 or TRBD2 (6 bases each). The length of the CDR3 is 15 residues. The germline V gene has CDR1 MDHEN and CDR2 SYDVKM. V was shortened by 4 bases and J by 2 bases, with 14 bases between the two germline ends. As DNA, the CDR3 is TGTGCCAGCAGTTCTCCCGGGGGCCGGCAAGAGACCCAGTACTTC. Translation: CASSSPGGRQETQYF.

This clonotype appeared many times. The chain links TRBV28 to TRBJ2-5; D could derive from TRBD1 or TRBD2 (5 bases each). V lost 4 bases to trimming and J lost 4 bases, with 16 bases between them. Germline CDR1 is MDHEN and CDR2 is SYDVKM. This CDR3 has 15 residues. CDR3 sequence: CASSSTSTGGETQYF. As DNA, the CDR3 is TGTGCCAGCAGTTCTACAAGCACTGGGGGAGAGACCCAGTACTTC.

V usage is TRBV20-1 and J usage is TRBJ1-5; D gene ambiguous. Germline CDR1 and CDR2: DFQATT and SNEGSKA (reference sequence). The CDR3 has 14 residues. Trimming left V 2 bases short and J 1 base short, with 9 bases between. The CDR3 is CSARSGWSNQPQHF. The CDR3 nucleotides read TGCAGTGCTAGATCGGGATGGAGCAATCAGCCCCAGCATTTT.